This T cell receptor (beta chain) was obtained from a study of blood T cell repertoires in COVID-19. CDR1 SGHAT and CDR2 FQNNGV come from the germline V gene. V was shortened by 2 bases and J by 4 bases, with 11 bases between the two germline ends. This CDR3 spans 14 amino acids. Data came from immunoSEQ multiplex PCR; TCRdb stores just in-frame clones and leaves some out. The sample includes about 200,000 clones, around 86% seen only once; the top ten take around 7%. Input material: peripheral blood. The chain joins TRBV11-2 to TRBJ1-2; D is ambiguous. This sequence originates from a middle-aged man with acute or convalescent COVID-19. The CDR3 coding sequence is TGTGCCAGCAGCTTAATTGCGGGCAGCTATGGCTACACCTTC. This codes for CASSLIAGSYGYTF.